This TCR beta chain originates from a study of beta chain features in type 1 diabetes. This clone was recorded a few times. Its antigen is unknown. Notes on the study in general: Type 1 diabetes patients showed a moderate but significant shortening of TCRB CDR3s in all four CD4+ subsets.

CDR1 SGHDT and CDR2 YYEEEE come from the germline V gene. CDR3 length: 14 amino acids. The germline V and J ends were trimmed by 4 bases and 6 bases, with 17 bases remaining between them. The investigators reverse transcribed all of the isolated RNA, so they sequenced expressed TCRB transcripts. Profiling relied on immunoSEQ multiplex PCR, and the TCRdb table lists in-frame clones only, not all of them. The repertoire includes almost 350,000 clones, 9.3% of them detected once, and about 1% sits in the top ten. The gene calls are TRBV5-6 and TRBJ2-7; a weak D match, TRBD2 (7 bases). Source material: central memory CD4+ T cells from blood. The receptor comes from a man aged 25 to 40 with type 1 diabetes. Here the CDR3 reads CASSPLGGVVEQYF. The CDR3 region has the DNA TGTGCCAGCAGCCCCTTAGGGGGGGTGGTCGAGCAGTACTTC.